The entry below gives a single T cell receptor (beta chain) sequence along with its context. Antigen: not known. Germline V CDR1 and CDR2: MDHEN, SYDVKM. Trimming took 3 bases from V and 4 from J; bases not matched to a gene: 0. The CDR3 sequence is 14 residues long. The source of the sample is a study of PD-1 blockade in classical Hodgkin lymphoma. Points from the study as a whole: For complete responders, baseline diversity was comparable to that of newly diagnosed patients.

TCRdb's table, derived via immunoSEQ multiplex PCR, lists solely in-frame clones and lacks some. The repertoire consists of fewer than 25,000 clones, with roughly 80% occurring once and the leading ten covering 6% to 6.5%. The sample's time point: cycle 4 day 1 (C4D1), after about 6 weeks of nivolumab. All patients experienced relapse after autologous stem cell transplantation, and brentuximab vedotin exposure was variable. This clonotype originated in a human donor with classical Hodgkin lymphoma. Sequences were derived from peripheral blood mononuclear cells (PBMCs), sampled before the fourth cycle of nivolumab. The chain couples TRBV28 to TRBJ1-4, with TRBD1 identical over 9 bases. As DNA, the CDR3 is TGTGCCAGCAGTTTGACAGGGGGTAATGAAAAACTGTTTTTT. Amino acids: CASSLTGGNEKLFF.